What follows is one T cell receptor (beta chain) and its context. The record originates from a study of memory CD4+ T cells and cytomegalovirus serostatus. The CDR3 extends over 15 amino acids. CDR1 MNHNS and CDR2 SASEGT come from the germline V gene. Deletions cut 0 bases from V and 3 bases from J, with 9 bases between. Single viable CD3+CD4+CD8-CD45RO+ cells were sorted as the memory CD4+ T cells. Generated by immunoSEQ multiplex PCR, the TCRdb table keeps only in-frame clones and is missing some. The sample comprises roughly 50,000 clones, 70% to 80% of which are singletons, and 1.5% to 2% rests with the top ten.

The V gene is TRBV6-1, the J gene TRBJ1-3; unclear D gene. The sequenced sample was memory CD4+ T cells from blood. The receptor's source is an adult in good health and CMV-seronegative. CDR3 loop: CASSEAQVRGNTIYF. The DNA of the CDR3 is TGTGCCAGCAGTGAAGCGCAGGTCCGTGGAAACACCATATATTTT.